What follows is one T cell receptor beta chain and its context. Antigen: not known. The data were taken from a study of blood T cells in healthy people across ages. Overall study results and limits: Leaving the PBMCs unsorted stopped any conclusive comparison of naive versus antigen-experienced cells.

The CDR3 is 15 residues long. The trim removed 6 bases at V and 0 bases at J, leaving 9 bases unmatched. The germline V gene encodes CDR1 SQVTM and CDR2 ANQGSEA. For the second PCR, which ran for about 7 to 11 cycles, a sample-barcoded 5' primer and a J-beta primer mix were used. TCRdb re-called the 5' RACE reads with MiXCR, one entry per CDR3 protein. The data show approximately 1.5 million distinct CDR3 sequences, roughly 43% seen once. The rearrangement joins TRBV29-1 to TRBJ1-1; 8 bases match TRBD1. Sequencing was performed on blood. The origin of this receptor is a woman aged 18-29 years in good health. CDR3: CSVKRQGSMNTEAFF. CDR3 nucleotides: TGCAGCGTCAAAAGACAGGGGTCTATGAACACTGAAGCTTTCTTT.